This T cell receptor (beta chain) was obtained from a study of blood T cells in healthy people across ages. Germline CDR1 is LGHNA and CDR2 is YSLEER. The CDR3 loop spans 17 amino acids. Trimming took 0 bases from V and 0 from J, leaving 12 bases between them. Each sample used at least 6 million PBMCs. Using a J-beta primer mix together with a sample-barcoded 5' primer, a second PCR was run for about 7 to 12 cycles. Researchers report that each sample yielded at least 3 million CDR3-containing paired-end reads. TCRdb analysed the 5' RACE reads with MiXCR anew, one entry per CDR3 protein. The top ten clones hold approximately 20% of a sample with around 790,000 distinct CDR3 sequences, more than 40% of them seen once.

The specimen sequenced was blood. The source of this sequence is a man in his fifties or sixties in good health. The chain recombines TRBV4-3 with TRBJ1-3; no firm D call. The CDR3 reads CASSQESASISGNTIYF. The CDR3 bases are TGCGCCAGCAGCCAAGAAAGTGCGTCCATCTCTGGAAACACCATATATTTT.